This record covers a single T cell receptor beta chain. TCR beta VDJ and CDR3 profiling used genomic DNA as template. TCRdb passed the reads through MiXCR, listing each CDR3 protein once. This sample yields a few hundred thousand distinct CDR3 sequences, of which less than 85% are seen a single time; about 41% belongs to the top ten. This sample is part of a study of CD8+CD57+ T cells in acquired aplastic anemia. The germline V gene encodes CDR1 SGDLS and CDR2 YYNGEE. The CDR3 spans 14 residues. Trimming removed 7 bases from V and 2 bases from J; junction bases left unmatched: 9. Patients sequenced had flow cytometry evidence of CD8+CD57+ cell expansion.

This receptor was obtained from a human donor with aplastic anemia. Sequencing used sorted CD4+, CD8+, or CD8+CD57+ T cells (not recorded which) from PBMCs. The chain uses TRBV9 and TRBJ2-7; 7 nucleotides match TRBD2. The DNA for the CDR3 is TGTGCCAGCTCCTTATGGGGAGGGGCCTACGAGCAGTACTTC. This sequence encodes CASSLWGGAYEQYF.